These 32 T cell receptor beta chains were all obtained from the same sample, sequenced in a study of blood T cell repertoires in COVID-19 (dated by TCRdb to 2019 to 2021). The library was obtained by the immunoSEQ multiplex PCR assay. Drawn from immuneACCESS, this table holds only the in-frame rearrangements with V and J called that TCRdb kept. Clones are partly lost; checked studies trace under half to an unresolved V gene and leave the rest unexplained. Here the sample has 250,000 or so clones; 89% occur a single time. Less than 1% of the sample lies in the top ten. Specimen: peripheral blood. The source is a woman aged 40-49 years who had recovered from COVID-19.

The rearrangement uses TRBV30 and TRBJ2-2, with TRBD1 identical over 7 bases. This CDR3 contains 14 residues. The V and J ends lost 4 bases and 1 base, in that order; junction bases with no gene match: 3. The germline V gene encodes CDR1 GTSNPN and CDR2 SVGIG (reference sequence). DNA for the CDR3: TGTGCCTGGACCAGGGGGTGGAACACCGGGGAGCTGTTTTTT. Its protein product is CAWTRGWNTGELFF.

The genes are TRBV5-1 and TRBJ1-1, with D maybe TRBD1 (6 bases). This CDR3 has 17 residues. Germline V gene lookup returns CDR1 SGHRS and CDR2 YFSETQ. The V and J ends lost 4 bases and 1 base respectively, with 20 bases between them. DNA for the CDR3: TGCGCCAGCAGCCCGGGAAGGGGGACCTCTCCGAACACTGAAGCTTTCTTT. Protein sequence: CASSPGRGTSPNTEAFF.

This clone was counted a few times. The chain joins TRBV5-1 to TRBJ1-1, with a tentative D call TRBD1 (6 bases). Germline CDR1 reads SGHRS; CDR2 reads YFSETQ. The germline V and J ends were trimmed by 4 bases and 8 bases, with 24 bases remaining between them. The CDR3 runs 16 residues. This CDR3 is CASSPHLGQGQAEAFF. The CDR3 DNA follows: TGCGCCAGCAGCCCTCACCTAGGGCAGGGGCAGGCAGAAGCTTTCTTT.

This chain connects TRBV11-2 to TRBJ2-3, with 8 bases that match TRBD1. The CDR3 runs 15 residues. The germline CDR1 and CDR2 sequences are SGHAT and FQNNGV. V lost 5 bases and J lost 2; bases outside the gene matches: 6. DNA for the CDR3: TGTGCCAGCAGCATAGGACAGGGAATCACAGATACGCAGTATTTT. Protein: CASSIGQGITDTQYF.

In this sample, this clone turned up once. CDR3 DNA sequence: TGTGCCAGCAGCCCGGCGGCATTACCTGGGCAGTTCTTC. Its protein is CASSPAALPGQFF. The V and J genes are TRBV16 and TRBJ2-1, with no clear D. The CDR3 loop spans 13 amino acids. Trimming took 4 bases from V and 12 from J, leaving 16 bases between them. The germline V gene encodes CDR1 KGHSY and CDR2 FQNENV.

V gene TRBV6-1 combines with J gene TRBJ2-5; 10 bases are shared with TRBD2. Per germline, CDR1 MNHNS and CDR2 SASEGT. The CDR3 runs to 16 residues. The V segment lost 4 bases and the J segment 4 bases; nucleotides outside the gene matches: 9. The CDR3 loop reads CASSVRLAGERETQYF. The CDR3 region has the DNA TGTGCCAGCAGTGTCCGTCTAGCGGGAGAAAGAGAGACCCAGTACTTC.

This chain links TRBV7-3 with TRBJ2-3, with 11 nucleotides matching TRBD2. V gave up 2 bases and J gave up 2 bases; unmatched junction bases: 3. The CDR3 runs to 16 residues. Per the germline V gene, CDR1 is SGHTA and CDR2 is FQGTGA. The CDR3 DNA follows: TGTGCCAGCAGCTTAGGGACTAGCGGCCACACAGATACGCAGTATTTT. Translating gives CASSLGTSGHTDTQYF.

This sequence joins TRBV23-1 and TRBJ2-5, with D unclear. TRBV23-1 is marked as an open reading frame, function uncertain. Trimming removed 0 bases from V and 4 bases from J, with 9 bases in between. The CDR3 sequence is 14 residues long. Here the CDR3 reads CASSQSWRRETQYF. The CDR3, as DNA: TGCGCCAGCAGTCAATCTTGGCGGAGAGAGACCCAGTACTTC.

The rearrangement uses TRBV5-6 and TRBJ2-7, with D unresolved. Germline V CDR1 and CDR2: SGHDT, YYEEEE. V was pared by 3 bases and J by 3 bases, with 4 bases between. The CDR3 is 11 amino acids. For the CDR3, the DNA is TGTGCCAGCAGCTCAAACTACGAGCAGTACTTC. Protein sequence: CASSSNYEQYF. Full variable domain (remainder filled in from reference TRBV5-6 and TRBJ2-7): DAGVTQSPTHLIKTRGQQVTLRCSPKSGHDTVSWYQQALGQGPQFIFQYYEEEERQRGNFPDRFSGHQFPNYSSELNVNALLLGDSALYLCASSSNYEQYFGPGTRLTVT.

This clone was counted only a few times. The genes are TRBV4-1 and TRBJ2-2; 8 positions match TRBD2. With V trimmed by 2 bases and J by 2 bases, 4 bases remained unmatched. The CDR3 runs 16 residues. Germline V lookup: CDR1 MGHRA, CDR2 YSYEKL. CDR3 sequence: CASSQLGRANTGELFF. The CDR3 DNA reads as TGCGCCAGCAGCCAACTCGGGAGGGCTAACACCGGGGAGCTGTTTTTT.

The chain employs TRBV5-1 and TRBJ2-2, with 9 nucleotides matching TRBD1. Germline CDR1 SGHRS, CDR2 YFSETQ. V lost 0 bases, J lost 4 bases, and 7 bases stayed unmatched. The CDR3 has 17 residues. The CDR3 spells CASSLGPGQGSTGELFF. CDR3 sequence (DNA): TGCGCCAGCAGCTTGGGGCCGGGACAGGGTTCCACCGGGGAGCTGTTTTTT.

This chain connects TRBV2 to TRBJ2-1, with D perhaps TRBD2 (5 bases). V lost 6 bases to trimming and J lost 15 bases, with 18 bases between them. The germline V gene has CDR1 SNHLY and CDR2 FYNNEI. This CDR3 is built from 12 residues. CDR3 in DNA: TGTGCCAGCAGCGACCGGGGTCCGAGGGCGTTCTTC. Amino acids: CASSDRGPRAFF.

This sequence joins TRBV9 and TRBJ2-7, with 8 positions matching TRBD2. Germline assignment: CDR1 SGDLS and CDR2 YYNGEE. V trimming: 4 bases; J trimming: 5 bases; junction bases outside the gene matches: 11. There are 15 residues in the CDR3. CDR3 residues: CASSFLAGPTNEQYF. The CDR3 bases are TGTGCCAGCAGCTTCCTAGCGGGTCCTACGAACGAGCAGTACTTC.

V and J are TRBV4-1 and TRBJ2-1; weak D call: TRBD1 (7 bases). This CDR3 region has 15 residues. Germline CDR1 and CDR2: MGHRA and YSYEKL. Trimming removed 5 bases at V and 5 bases at J, with 16 bases between. The CDR3 here is CASSTGASAHNEQFF. The DNA of the CDR3 is TGCGCCAGCAGCACAGGGGCTAGCGCCCACAATGAGCAGTTCTTC.

The chain employs TRBV9 and TRBJ2-1; possible D gene TRBD2, 6 bases. Trimming took off 2 bases at V and 10 bases at J, with 19 bases between the two ends. Germline V gene sequence: CDR1 SGDLS, CDR2 YYNGEE. The CDR3 is 15 amino acids. The CDR3 DNA sequence: TGTGCCAGCAGCGTTTCTGGGACGGAGGGATTGGAGCAGTTCTTC. Translated, it gives CASSVSGTEGLEQFF.

A note on this clone: Other DNA sequences of this sample code for an identical CDR3. The chain links TRBV9 to TRBJ1-3; D gene unclear. There are 13 residues in the CDR3. CDR1 and CDR2 (germline): SGDLS, YYNGEE. V lost 0 bases and J lost 3, with 4 bases in between. The CDR3: CASSVDGGNTIYF. CDR3 DNA: TGTGCCAGCAGCGTAGACGGTGGAAACACCATATATTTT.

The chain carries TRBV12-1 and TRBJ2-5; TRBD1, the table's D call, was not compared with the DNA. TRBV12-1 is labeled a pseudogene. This CDR3 has 17 amino acids. DNA of the CDR3: TGTGCCAGCAGCTTTGGCGGGACAGTGAGAATCGGAGAGACCCAGTACTTC. Translating it yields CASSFGGTVRIGETQYF.

The V and J genes are TRBV2 and TRBJ1-1; the match to TRBD1 covers 8 bases. V dropped 6 bases and J dropped 4; count of bases not matched to a gene: 13. The germline V gene has CDR1 SNHLY and CDR2 FYNNEI. The CDR3 runs 16 residues. DNA for the CDR3: TGTGCCAGCAGCGTTCGCAGGGGGCGTTTGGCCACTGAAGCTTTCTTT. Translation: CASSVRRGRLATEAFF.

The V gene is TRBV6-6, the J gene TRBJ1-6, with D possibly TRBD1 on 6 matching bases. Trimming cost V 5 bases and J 1 base, with 12 bases left between them. The CDR3 spans 16 residues. Germline CDR1 is MNHNY and CDR2 is SVGAGI (reference sequence). This CDR3 reads CASSRQEASYNSPLHF. DNA for the CDR3: TGTGCCAGCAGTCGACAGGAAGCATCCTATAATTCACCCCTCCACTTT.

The chain carries TRBV28 and TRBJ2-7; TRBD1 aligns across 9 bases. CDR1 MDHEN and CDR2 SYDVKM come from the germline V gene. The CDR3 has 14 residues. V trimming: 4 bases; J trimming: 5 bases; junction bases outside the gene matches: 6. CDR3 region: CASSSGTGRHEQYF. The CDR3 DNA follows: TGTGCCAGCAGTTCTGGGACAGGGAGACACGAGCAGTACTTC. Full variable domain (rest looked up from reference TRBV28 and TRBJ2-7): DVKVTQSSRYLVKRTGEKVFLECVQDMDHENMFWYRQDPGLGLRLIYFSYDVKMKEKGDIPEGYSVSREKKERFSLILESASTNQTSMYLCASSSGTGRHEQYFGPGTRLTVT.

The sample holds a few counts of this clone. The V and J genes are TRBV6-5 and TRBJ2-2, with D uncertain. V lost 11 bases, J lost 5 bases, and 15 bases lay in between. The CDR3 loop spans 13 amino acids. Germline CDR1 MNHEY, CDR2 SVGAGI. Here the CDR3 reads CAAVPVGTGELFF. In DNA form, the CDR3 reads TGTGCCGCTGTCCCCGTCGGGACCGGGGAGCTGTTTTTT.

The chain uses TRBV28 and TRBJ1-1, with D tentatively TRBD1 (5 bases). CDR1 MDHEN and CDR2 SYDVKM come from the germline V gene. The V end lost 8 bases, the J end lost 4 bases, and 17 bases lay between the germline ends. The CDR3 covers 14 residues. CDR3 in amino acids: CASAMGGSGTEAFF. CDR3 DNA sequence: TGTGCCAGCGCAATGGGGGGGTCAGGCACTGAAGCTTTCTTT.

DNA of the CDR3: TGTGCCAGCAGTTTAAAGCGGGAGGGCTACGAGCAGTACTTC. Encoded protein: CASSLKREGYEQYF. The chain recombines TRBV27 with TRBJ2-7, with 10 bases lining up with TRBD2. Germline V gives CDR1 MNHEY, CDR2 SMNVEV (reference sequence). The CDR3 is 14 amino acids. Germline trimming cut 2 bases from V and 3 bases from J; bases unmatched to any gene: 1.

The chain recombines TRBV30 with TRBJ2-7, with D unresolved. Trimming removed 5 bases from V and 5 bases from J, with 10 bases in between. CDR3 length: 11 residues. CDR1 GTSNPN and CDR2 SVGIG come from the germline V gene (reference sequence). The CDR3 sequence is CAWAMGNEQYF. The CDR3 coding sequence is TGTGCCTGGGCCATGGGCAACGAGCAGTACTTC.

The chain has TRBV27 and TRBJ2-3, with D unclear. V lost 5 bases and J lost 2, with 5 bases in between. The CDR3 covers 12 residues. The germline gives CDR1 MNHEY, CDR2 SMNVEV (reference sequence). The CDR3 DNA reads TGTGCCAGCAGTCCCCACACAGATACGCAGTATTTT. Translating gives CASSPHTDTQYF.

This clone has only a few counts. This chain joins TRBV28 and TRBJ2-5; D remains ambiguous. V lost 5 bases and J lost 6, with 7 bases in between. CDR1 MDHEN and CDR2 SYDVKM come from the germline V gene. The CDR3 contains 11 residues. The CDR3 DNA reads as TGTGCCAGCAGTCCCCATCAGACCCAGTACTTC. Translated, it gives CASSPHQTQYF.

The chain combines TRBV7-9 with TRBJ2-2; 11 bases align to TRBD2. The germline V gene encodes CDR1 SEHNR and CDR2 FQNEAQ (reference sequence). The CDR3 covers 17 residues. With V trimmed by 2 bases and J by 6 bases, 8 bases remained unmatched. Here the CDR3 reads CASSLTSGSLSPGELFF. The DNA of the CDR3 is TGTGCCAGCAGCTTAACTAGCGGGAGCTTATCCCCCGGGGAGCTGTTTTTT.

CDR3 sequence reads: CAWMDRGANTEAFF. The CDR3 DNA is TGTGCCTGGATGGACAGGGGGGCGAACACTGAAGCTTTCTTT. V usage is TRBV30 and J usage is TRBJ1-1; 10 nucleotides align to TRBD1. The CDR3 consists of 14 residues. In germline, CDR1 is GTSNPN, CDR2 SVGIG (reference sequence). The trim removed 4 bases at V and 1 base at J, leaving 3 bases unmatched.

The chain couples TRBV19 to TRBJ2-5; 14 bases are a match to TRBD2. Germline V gene sequence: CDR1 LNHDA, CDR2 SQIVND (reference sequence). This CDR3 contains 14 residues. The V segment lost 8 bases and the J segment 5 bases; nucleotides outside the gene matches: 4. CDR3 nucleotide sequence: TGTGCCAGTCGACTAGCGGGAGGGGGGGAGACCCAGTACTTC. Its protein product is CASRLAGGGETQYF.

J is TRBJ2-1 and V is TRBV3-1 (or the pseudogene TRBV3-2); 8 bases are shared with TRBD2. J lost 11 bases, V lost 4 bases, and 16 bases had no gene match. Germline CDR1 LGHDT, CDR2 YNNKEL (reference sequence). The CDR3 has 16 amino acids. The CDR3 loop is CASSRGYSGELTKQFF. The CDR3 DNA sequence: TGTGCCAGCAGCCGGGGTTATAGCGGGGAACTAACAAAGCAGTTCTTC.

This chain connects TRBV19 to TRBJ2-6; D not certain. This CDR3 has 18 amino acids. Looked up from germline, CDR1 is LNHDA and CDR2 is SQIVND (reference sequence). Trimming stripped 2 bases from V and 0 bases from J, with 14 bases between. Here the CDR3 DNA reads TGTGCCAGTAGTATAACCCCGCCGGTTATCTCTGGGGCCAACGTCCTGACTTTC. It codes for CASSITPPVISGANVLTF. Using reference TRBV19 and TRBJ2-6 for the parts outside the CDR3, the full variable domain is DGGITQSPKYLFRKEGQNVTLSCEQNLNHDAMYWYRQDPGQGLRLIYYSQIVNDFQKGDIAEGYSVSREKKESFPLTVTSAQKNPTAFYLCASSITPPVISGANVLTFGAGSRLTVL.

J is TRBJ2-1 and V is TRBV29-1; 8 nucleotides agree with TRBD2. Germline assignment: CDR1 SQVTM and CDR2 ANQGSEA. This CDR3 spans 15 amino acids. V lost 2 bases, J lost 4 bases, and 7 bases stayed unmatched. The CDR3 region has the DNA TGCAGCGTTGAATCTGAGAGCGGGAGATACAATGAGCAGTTCTTC. This encodes CSVESESGRYNEQFF.